The rows below give T cell receptor beta chains drawn from one sample of a study of immune evolution from preneoplasia to lung adenocarcinoma. Here immunoSEQ multiplex PCR was the method, and the copy in TCRdb shows in-frame clones only, minus some. The sample has around 7,000 clones, around 77% seen once. The specimen sequenced was FFPE lung adenocarcinoma in situ tissue. The receptors were gathered from a person aged 60 to 80 with lung adenocarcinoma. Each CDR3 is given without its conserved first and last residue.

length,V,CDR3
12,TRBV27,ASGRGGSSYEQY
10,TRBV25-1,ASRDDRAEAF
14,TRBV4-3,ASSQLRDRLNTEAF
15,TRBV4-1,ASSYTPGTSGTDTQY
16,TRBV5-6,ASSLWGGLLTSYNEQF
12,TRBV28,ASSGLLSSYEQY
15,TRBV7-3,ASSLTGPRDSGSPLH
10,TRBV18,ASSPPRDTQY
10,TRBV30,AWRGDGETQY
12,TRBV28,ASGSGREGETQY
12,TRBV6-5,ASSPGTSGNTIY
13,TRBV11-2,ASSTGTGRTYEQY
13,TRBV4-2,ASSRDEGNSFEAF
13,TRBV7-8,ASSPRRSANEKLF